These 4 T cell receptor beta chains came from one sample sequenced in a study of blood T cells in healthy people across ages. PCR was performed a second time for about 7 to 12 cycles using a sample-barcoded 5' primer and a J-beta primer mix. TCRdb independently ran MiXCR on the 5' RACE reads; one entry per CDR3 protein. The sample yields about 800,000 distinct CDR3 sequences, 25% seen once. These sequences were also reported in another study, on T cells of mothers and their children.

The sequencing sample was made of blood. All receptors come from a boy aged 10-17 years in good health.

The chain recombines TRBV7-8 with TRBJ2-6; D may correspond to TRBD1 or TRBD2 (5 bases each). V was cut by 4 bases and J by 4 bases, with 17 bases left in between. Per the germline V gene, CDR1 is SGHVS and CDR2 is FQNEAQ. There are 17 residues in the CDR3. Here the CDR3 reads CASSSAFGASGANVLTF. The CDR3 DNA reads as TGTGCCAGCAGCTCAGCCTTCGGGGCTAGCGGGGCCAACGTCCTGACTTTC. The variable domain in full, completed from reference TRBV7-8 and TRBJ2-6, reads GAGVSQSPRYKVAKRGQDVALRCDPISGHVSLFWYQQALGQGPEFLTYFQNEAQLDKSGLPSDRFFAERPEGSVSTLKIQRTQQEDSAVYLCASSSAFGASGANVLTFGAGSRLTVL.

This clonotype was picked up a small number of times. This sequence joins TRBV11-2 and TRBJ2-5; D is possibly TRBD1 (5 bases). V dropped 8 bases and J dropped 9 bases, with 22 bases sitting between them. The CDR3 runs 14 residues. The germline V gene encodes CDR1 SGHAT and CDR2 FQNNGV. The CDR3 bases are TGTGCCAGCGGGGCGGCCAGGGCCTCAAGGGCCCAGTACTTC. Encoded protein: CASGAARASRAQYF.

This clonotype was observed a few times. The chain couples TRBV5-1 to TRBJ2-3; no definite D call. CDR3 length: 13 amino acids. CDR1 is SGHRS, CDR2 YFSETQ, per germline. The V end lost 4 bases, the J end lost 5 bases, and 11 bases lay between the germline ends. The CDR3 here is CASSPADGDTQYF. Here the CDR3 DNA reads TGCGCCAGCAGCCCCGCGGACGGAGATACGCAGTATTTT.

The chain couples TRBV24-1 to TRBJ2-3, with 7 bases lining up with TRBD2. The V gene's germline CDR1 is KGHDR and CDR2 SFDVKD. CDR3 length: 18 amino acids. The V segment lost 3 bases and the J segment 0 bases; nucleotides outside the gene matches: 11. The CDR3 protein is CATSDKKRGKGSTDTQYF. CDR3 bases: TGTGCCACCAGTGATAAAAAGCGGGGAAAAGGGAGCACAGATACGCAGTATTTT.